A selection of T cell receptor beta chains follows, all from one sample in a study of control samples from healthy donors and cancer patients. Only in-frame clones appear in the TCRdb table, and some are missing; sequencing was by immunoSEQ multiplex PCR. Of about 12,000 clones listed, roughly 94% are singletons. The material sequenced was PBMCs. These receptors were collected from a man between 65 and 80 years old with head and neck cancer. Both conserved end residues are part of each CDR3. D genes are given only for firm matches. The size of a clone is reported for some rows only, either as once, few or many, or as a class for expanded clones.

TRBJ1-3 | - | - | TRBV18 | TGTGCCAGCTCACCTGACAGCTCTGGAAACACCATATATTTT | CASSPDSSGNTIYF
TRBJ1-4 | once | - | TRBV11-2 | TGTGCCAGCAGCTTTGGGCAGCATAATGAAAAACTGTTTTTT | CASSFGQHNEKLFF
TRBJ1-4 | - | - | TRBV2 | TGTGCCAGCATCCTGGGGGGGGAACTGTTTTTT | CASILGGELFF
TRBJ2-5 | - | - | TRBV3-1/TRBV3-2 | TGTGCCAGCAGCCAGCACGGGTCCCCCGAGACCCAGTACTTC | CASSQHGSPETQYF
TRBJ1-2 | few | - | TRBV5-4 | TGTGCCAGCAGCCGCCCGGCCAGTAACTATGGCTACACCTTC | CASSRPASNYGYTF
TRBJ2-7 | - | - | TRBV14 | TGTGCCAGCAGCCAAGTGGAGGTTGGGGAGCAGTACTTC | CASSQVEVGEQYF
TRBJ2-2 | - | - | TRBV5-1 | TGCGCCAGCAGCGAGGGATTCCCGAACACCGGGGAGCTGTTTTTT | CASSEGFPNTGELFF
TRBJ2-7 | - | - | TRBV28 | TGTGCCAGCAGTTCGCCCGGGACTTTATCGGGGGAGCAGTACTTC | CASSSPGTLSGEQYF
TRBJ2-3 | - | - | TRBV5-4 | TGTGCCAGCAGCTTGGCCAAGGGGTCGGTAGGCGATACGCAGTATTTT | CASSLAKGSVGDTQYF
TRBJ2-5 | - | - | TRBV5-1 | TGCGCCAGCAGCATGGGAGCGGAAGGGGGGACCCAGTACTTC | CASSMGAEGGTQYF
TRBJ2-1 | - | TRBD2 | TRBV5-1 | TGCGCCAGCAGCCGCAGCCCGGGGACTAGCGGGGGATATGAGCAGTTCTTC | CASSRSPGTSGGYEQFF
TRBJ2-7 | - | - | TRBV7-9 | TGTGCCAGCAGCTTCGGACAGAATAACTACGAGCAGTACTTC | CASSFGQNNYEQYF
TRBJ2-7 | - | - | TRBV6-5 | TGTGCCAGCAGTTACTCCTTATCCTACGAGCAGTACTTC | CASSYSLSYEQYF
TRBJ1-1 | - | - | TRBV7-3 | TGTGCCAGCAGCTTAAGTCGAGCGAACACTGAAGCTTTCTTT | CASSLSRANTEAFF
TRBJ1-5 | - | - | TRBV5-5 | TGTGCCAGCAGCTTTAGCCCTGGACAGTTCAATCAGCCCCAGCATTTT | CASSFSPGQFNQPQHF
TRBJ2-7 | - | - | TRBV6-5 | TGTGCCAGCAGGGGGGAATCCACCCCCGAGCAGTACTTC | CASRGESTPEQYF
TRBJ1-6 | - | TRBD1 | TRBV11-2 | TGTGCCAGCAGCTTACTCCAGGGGGCAGATAATTCACCCCTCCACTTT | CASSLLQGADNSPLHF
TRBJ2-2 | - | - | TRBV15 | TGTGCCACCAGCAGAGCCCAGGACACCGGGGAGCTGTTTTTT | CATSRAQDTGELFF
TRBJ1-5 | - | - | TRBV7-2 | TGTGCCAGCAGCCCACAGGGAGATCAGCCCCAGCATTTT | CASSPQGDQPQHF
TRBJ1-1 | few | TRBD1 | TRBV7-9 | TGTGCCAGCAGCTTAGCGTATACAGGGGACACTGAAGCTTTCTTT | CASSLAYTGDTEAFF
TRBJ2-3 | - | - | TRBV18 | TGTGCCAGCTCACGACAGTCCGCAGATACGCAGTATTTT | CASSRQSADTQYF
TRBJ1-1 | - | TRBD1 | TRBV10-3 | TGTGCCATCAGTAGGGACAGACAGAACACTGAAGCTTTCTTT | CAISRDRQNTEAFF
TRBJ1-1 | once | - | TRBV19 | TGTGCCAGTAGACCCCCAGGCAACCCTGAAGCTTTCTTT | CASRPPGNPEAFF
TRBJ2-5 | few | - | TRBV12-3/TRBV12-4 | TGTGCCAGCAGTTTAGGGCGGGATGCGACCCAGTACTTC | CASSLGRDATQYF
TRBJ2-3 | - | TRBD1 | TRBV11-3 | TGTGCCAGCAGCCAGGGGGGCACAGATACGCAGTATTTT | CASSQGGTDTQYF
TRBJ2-7 | - | TRBD2 | TRBV28 | TGTGCCAGCAGTCTATGGACTAGCGGGAGGGCCCTAGACGAGCAGTACTTC | CASSLWTSGRALDEQYF